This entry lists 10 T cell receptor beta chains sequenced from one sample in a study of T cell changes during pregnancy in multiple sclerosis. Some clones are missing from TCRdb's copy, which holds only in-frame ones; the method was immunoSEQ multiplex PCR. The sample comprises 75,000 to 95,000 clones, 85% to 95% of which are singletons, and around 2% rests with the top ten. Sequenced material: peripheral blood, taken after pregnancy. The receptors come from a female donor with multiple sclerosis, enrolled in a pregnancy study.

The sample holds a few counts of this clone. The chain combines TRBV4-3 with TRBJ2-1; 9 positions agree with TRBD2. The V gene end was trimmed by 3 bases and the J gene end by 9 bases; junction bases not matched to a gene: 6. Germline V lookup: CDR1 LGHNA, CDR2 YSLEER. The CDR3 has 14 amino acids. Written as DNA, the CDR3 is TGCGCCAGCAGCCATGTTTCGACTAGCGGTGAGCAGTTCTTC. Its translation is CASSHVSTSGEQFF.

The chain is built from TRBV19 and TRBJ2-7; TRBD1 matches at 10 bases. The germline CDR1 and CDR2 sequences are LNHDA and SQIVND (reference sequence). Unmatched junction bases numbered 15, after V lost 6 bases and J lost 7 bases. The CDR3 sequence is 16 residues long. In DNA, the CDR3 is TGTGCCAGTAGGAGTAAGACCGGGACAGGGGCGGGTGAGCAGTACTTC. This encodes CASRSKTGTGAGEQYF.

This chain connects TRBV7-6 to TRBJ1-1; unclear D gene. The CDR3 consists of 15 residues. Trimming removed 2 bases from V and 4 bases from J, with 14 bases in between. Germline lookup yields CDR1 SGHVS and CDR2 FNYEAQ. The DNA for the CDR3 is TGTGCCAGCAGCTTATTTGGCCCACCGGGCACTGAAGCTTTCTTT. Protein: CASSLFGPPGTEAFF.

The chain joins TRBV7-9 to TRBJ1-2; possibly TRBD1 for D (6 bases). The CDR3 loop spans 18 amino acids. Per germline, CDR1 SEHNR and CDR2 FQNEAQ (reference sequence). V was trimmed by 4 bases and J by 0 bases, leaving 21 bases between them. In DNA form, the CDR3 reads TGTGCCAGCAGCTCCCCCAGAGGGCAGGGGACATCTAACTATGGCTACACCTTC. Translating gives CASSSPRGQGTSNYGYTF. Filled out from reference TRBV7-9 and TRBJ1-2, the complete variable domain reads DTGVSQNPRHKITKRGQNVTFRCDPISEHNRLYWYRQTLGQGPEFLTYFQNEAQLEKSRLLSDRFSAERPKGSFSTLEIQRTEQGDSAMYLCASSSPRGQGTSNYGYTFGSGTRLTVV.

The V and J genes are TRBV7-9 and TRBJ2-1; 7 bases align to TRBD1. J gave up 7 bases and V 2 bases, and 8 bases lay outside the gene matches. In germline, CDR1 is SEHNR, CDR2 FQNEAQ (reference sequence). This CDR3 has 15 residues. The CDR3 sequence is CASSLRLGGGNEQFF. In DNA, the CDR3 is TGTGCCAGCAGCTTAAGGTTAGGGGGCGGGAATGAGCAGTTCTTC.

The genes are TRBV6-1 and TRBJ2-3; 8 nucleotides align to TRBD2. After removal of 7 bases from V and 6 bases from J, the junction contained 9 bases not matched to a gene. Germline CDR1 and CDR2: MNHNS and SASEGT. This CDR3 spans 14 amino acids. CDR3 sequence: CASKGLVLSDTQYF. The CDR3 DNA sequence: TGTGCCAGCAAGGGACTAGTTTTATCGGATACGCAGTATTTT.

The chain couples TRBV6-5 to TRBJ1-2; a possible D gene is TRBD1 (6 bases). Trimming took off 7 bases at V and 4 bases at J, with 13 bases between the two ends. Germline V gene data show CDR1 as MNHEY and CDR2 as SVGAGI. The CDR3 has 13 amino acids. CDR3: CASTDRRSYGYTF. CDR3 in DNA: TGTGCCAGCACCGACAGGAGATCCTATGGCTACACCTTC.

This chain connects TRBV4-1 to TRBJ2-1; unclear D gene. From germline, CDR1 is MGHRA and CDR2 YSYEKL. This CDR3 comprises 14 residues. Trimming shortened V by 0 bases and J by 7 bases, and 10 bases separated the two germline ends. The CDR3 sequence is CASSQEGSLNEQFF. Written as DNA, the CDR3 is TGCGCCAGCAGCCAAGAGGGTAGCCTTAATGAGCAGTTCTTC.

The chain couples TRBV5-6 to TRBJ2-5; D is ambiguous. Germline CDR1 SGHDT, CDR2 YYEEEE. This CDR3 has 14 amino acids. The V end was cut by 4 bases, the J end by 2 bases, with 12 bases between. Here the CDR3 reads CASSRASLQETQYF. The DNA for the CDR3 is TGTGCCAGCAGCCGAGCATCCCTACAAGAGACCCAGTACTTC.

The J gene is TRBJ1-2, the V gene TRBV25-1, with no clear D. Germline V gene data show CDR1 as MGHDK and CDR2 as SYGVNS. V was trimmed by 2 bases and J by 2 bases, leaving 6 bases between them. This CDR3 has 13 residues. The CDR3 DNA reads TGTGCCAGCAGTGAAGGGCTCAACTATGGCTACACCTTC. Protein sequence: CASSEGLNYGYTF.